The 12 T cell receptor beta chains below all came from one sample that was sequenced in a study of T cell changes during pregnancy in multiple sclerosis. Repertoires were generated with immunoSEQ multiplex PCR, while TCRdb's copy carries only in-frame clones and drops some. The repertoire holds fewer than 50,000 clones, with around 93% as singletons. This specimen consisted of CD8+ T cells from peripheral blood mononuclear cells, obtained after pregnancy. Receptors were obtained from a female donor with multiple sclerosis, enrolled in a pregnancy study.

The rearrangement joins TRBV5-6 to TRBJ1-3, with D uncertain. This CDR3 has 15 residues. In germline, CDR1 is SGHDT, CDR2 YYEEEE. V was cut by 1 base and J by 3 bases, with 11 bases left in between. CDR3 nucleotide sequence: TGTGCCAGCAGCTTGTATTGGGAGGTTGGAAACACCATATATTTT. Translated: CASSLYWEVGNTIYF.

The chain combines TRBV2 with TRBJ1-5, with D unresolved. The CDR3 is made up of 17 amino acids. Germline V CDR1 and CDR2: SNHLY, FYNNEI. Trimming took off 5 bases at V and 2 bases at J, with 19 bases between the two ends. The CDR3 DNA follows: TGTGCCAGCAGTCAAGTCGGGGTACCAAGTGGCAATCAGCCCCAGCATTTT. Protein sequence: CASSQVGVPSGNQPQHF.

The chain links TRBV6-5 to TRBJ1-6; D remains unclear. Trimming took 0 bases from V and 13 from J, leaving 19 bases between them. This CDR3 is 16 amino acids long. Germline values: CDR1 MNHEY, CDR2 SVGAGI. CDR3 nucleotides: TGTGCCAGCAGTTACTCGACCGGGGAAAGGTATTACCCCCTCCACTTT. Translation: CASSYSTGERYYPLHF.

The CDR3 DNA sequence: TGTGCCACCAGCAGAGATCACGAGGGCTATGGCTACACCTTC. This gives the protein CATSRDHEGYGYTF. The chain is built from TRBV15 and TRBJ1-2; D remains unclear. The CDR3 has 14 residues. Germline lookup yields CDR1 LNHNV and CDR2 YYDKDF (reference sequence). Deletions cut 0 bases from V and 4 bases from J, with 9 bases between.

The CDR3 here is CASSLGGANYGYTF. CDR3 bases: TGTGCCAGCAGTTTAGGGGGCGCGAACTATGGCTACACCTTC. The chain carries TRBV27 and TRBJ1-2; tentatively, D is TRBD1 (6 bases). The V and J ends lost 2 bases and 2 bases respectively, with 9 bases between them. From germline, CDR1 is MNHEY and CDR2 SMNVEV (reference sequence). The CDR3 spans 14 residues.

This chain connects TRBV4-1 to TRBJ2-3; D unclear. Trimming cost V 0 bases and J 0 bases, with 4 bases left between them. This CDR3 comprises 14 residues. In germline, CDR1 is MGHRA, CDR2 YSYEKL. The DNA for the CDR3 is TGCGCCAGCAGCCAAGAGGCTAGCACAGATACGCAGTATTTT. Protein sequence: CASSQEASTDTQYF.

V gene TRBV14 combines with J gene TRBJ2-7, with a weak D call TRBD2 (5 bases). CDR3 length equals 13 residues. Germline CDR1 is SGHDN and CDR2 is FVKESK. V lost 1 base to trimming and J lost 7 bases, with 11 bases between them. As DNA, the CDR3 is TGTGCCAGCAGCCAAGCAATCGGGAATGAGCAGTACTTC. It yields the protein CASSQAIGNEQYF.

The chain joins TRBV21-1 to TRBJ2-3; TRBD2 reflects the table's D call only, with no check against the DNA. TRBV21-1 is termed a pseudogene. The CDR3 contains 17 residues. The CDR3 spells CASSTIGERGGTDTQYF. As DNA, the CDR3 is TGTGCCAGCAGCACTATCGGGGAGCGGGGGGGCACAGATACGCAGTATTTT.

The V call is TRBV6-1, the J call TRBJ1-1, with D perhaps TRBD1 (6 bases). Germline values: CDR1 MNHNS, CDR2 SASEGT. V was cut by 2 bases and J by 0 bases, with 10 bases left in between. The CDR3 spans 15 residues. The CDR3 region has the DNA TGTGCCAGCAGTGAAATCGACAGGTTGAACACTGAAGCTTTCTTT. This sequence encodes CASSEIDRLNTEAFF.

The chain links TRBV27 to TRBJ1-2; tentative D call: TRBD1 (5 bases). CDR1 MNHEY and CDR2 SMNVEV come from the germline V gene (reference sequence). The germline V and J ends were trimmed by 4 bases and 1 base, with 7 bases remaining between them. The CDR3 totals 13 residues. The CDR3 region is CASSYDSNYGYTF. The DNA for the CDR3 is TGTGCCAGCAGTTATGACAGTAACTATGGCTACACCTTC.

This clone appeared a single time. The V and J genes are TRBV5-6 and TRBJ2-2; D is unresolved. Germline V gives CDR1 SGHDT, CDR2 YYEEEE. CDR3 length: 15 residues. V dropped 0 bases and J dropped 1 base, with 7 bases sitting between them. In nucleotides, the CDR3 is TGTGCCAGCAGCTTGGGCCTAGGGAACACCGGGGAGCTGTTTTTT. It specifies CASSLGLGNTGELFF.

The chain couples TRBV5-1 to TRBJ2-3, with 13 bases fitting TRBD2. The CDR3 consists of 16 residues. V gave up 2 bases and J gave up 7 bases; unmatched junction bases: 7. Germline V gives CDR1 SGHRS, CDR2 YFSETQ. The CDR3 here is CASSLELAGGHNTQYF. The CDR3 DNA sequence: TGCGCCAGCAGCTTAGAACTAGCGGGGGGGCACAATACGCAGTATTTT.